These 18 T cell receptor beta chains share one sample of origin, sequenced in a study of cytomegalovirus exposure and HLA in healthy donors. PCR amplification relied on 60 Vbeta primers (plus 13 Jbeta primers). Method: immunoSEQ multiplex PCR; TCRdb's copy keeps in-frame clones and lacks some. Of some 120,000 clones in the sample, roughly 80% are singletons; the top ten hold 3% to 4%. The sequencing sample was made of PBMCs. These receptors originate from a man aged 18 to 30 in good health and CMV-seropositive.

This sequence joins TRBV2 and TRBJ1-2; 9 positions agree with TRBD1. Unmatched junction bases numbered 12, after V lost 6 bases and J lost 7 bases. Looked up from germline, CDR1 is SNHLY and CDR2 is FYNNEI. There are 15 residues in the CDR3. The CDR3 DNA sequence: TGTGCCAGCAGCGACTATACAGGGGGCGCGAGTGGCTACACCTTC. Its protein is CASSDYTGGASGYTF.

J is TRBJ2-1 and V is TRBV4-3; possible D gene TRBD2, 6 bases. Trimming shortened V by 1 base and J by 1 base, and 11 bases separated the two germline ends. CDR3 size: 16 residues. Per germline, CDR1 LGHNA and CDR2 YSLEER. The DNA of the CDR3 is TGCGCCAGCAGCCAAGTCCCGCGGGGTTCCTACAATGAGCAGTTCTTC. Translation: CASSQVPRGSYNEQFF.

This chain uses TRBV9 with TRBJ2-7; 11 bases map to TRBD2. Germline V gives CDR1 SGDLS, CDR2 YYNGEE. CDR3 length equals 16 residues. V lost 3 bases and J lost 2; bases outside the gene matches: 7. The CDR3 region has the DNA TGTGCCAGCAGCGAGACGTTACTAGCGGGAGCCTACGAGCAGTACTTC. Translating gives CASSETLLAGAYEQYF. The full variable domain, with the rest looked up from reference TRBV9 and TRBJ2-7, is DSGVTQTPKHLITATGQRVTLRCSPRSGDLSVYWYQQSLDQGLQFLIQYYNGEERAKGNILERFSAQQFPDLHSELNLSSLELGDSALYFCASSETLLAGAYEQYFGPGTRLTVT.

This clone has only a few counts. The chain carries TRBV2 and TRBJ1-2; 8 nucleotides match TRBD1. The CDR3 contains 14 residues. V lost 7 bases and J lost 4; bases outside the gene matches: 8. Germline-derived CDR1 and CDR2 are SNHLY and FYNNEI. In DNA form, the CDR3 reads TGTGCCAGCATAGAGCAGCAGGGGGCCTATGGCTACACCTTC. Translated, it gives CASIEQQGAYGYTF. Full variable domain (rest looked up from reference TRBV2 and TRBJ1-2): EPEVTQTPSHQVTQMGQEVILRCVPISNHLYFYWYRQILGQKVEFLVSFYNNEISEKSEIFDDQFSVERPDGSNFTLKIRSTKLEDSAMYFCASIEQQGAYGYTFGSGTRLTVV.

This clone was seen a handful of times. The V gene is TRBV7-9, the J gene TRBJ2-3, with D maybe TRBD2 (5 bases). This CDR3 contains 17 residues. Trimming left V 0 bases short and J 3 bases short, with 16 bases between. Germline V lookup: CDR1 SEHNR, CDR2 FQNEAQ (reference sequence). CDR3 region: CASSLALAGLETDTQYF. DNA of the CDR3: TGTGCCAGCAGCTTAGCATTGGCGGGCCTCGAAACAGATACGCAGTATTTT.

The chain uses TRBV14 and TRBJ2-3; 7 bases are shared with TRBD2. Germline loops: CDR1 SGHDN, CDR2 FVKESK. The CDR3 is 17 residues long. V shed 4 bases, J shed 1 base, and the junction held 11 bases outside the gene matches. CDR3 sequence (DNA): TGTGCCAGCAGCCTGAGGGGAGGGCTACCGGGCACAGATACGCAGTATTTT. This gives the protein CASSLRGGLPGTDTQYF.

The chain has TRBV2 and TRBJ2-5; tentative D call: TRBD2 (5 bases). V was shortened by 7 bases and J by 5 bases, with 26 bases between the two germline ends. Per the germline V gene, CDR1 is SNHLY and CDR2 is FYNNEI. CDR3 length: 17 residues. The CDR3 region is CASNHGERFSQSETQYF. CDR3 DNA: TGTGCCAGCAATCATGGAGAGCGGTTTTCCCAGAGCGAGACCCAGTACTTC.

As concerns this clone: One end of the junction fails to match germline, which may point to a read error. The rearrangement links TRBV5-4 to TRBJ2-1, with 7 bases lining up with TRBD2. The CDR3 length is 14 residues. CDR1 and CDR2 (germline): SGHNT, YYREEE (reference sequence). In DNA form, the CDR3 reads TGTGCCAGCGGCTTACCTAGCGGATACAATGAGCAGTTCTTC. The encoded protein is CASGLPSGYNEQFF.

The V and J genes are TRBV6-6 and TRBJ2-7; 8 positions agree with TRBD1. The trim removed 7 bases at V and 3 bases at J, leaving 8 bases unmatched. The CDR3 is made up of 14 amino acids. CDR1 is MNHNY, CDR2 SVGAGI, per germline (reference sequence). The CDR3 region has the DNA TGTGCCAGCAACGAATCGGACAGGGACTACGAGCAGTACTTC. It translates to CASNESDRDYEQYF.

The genes are TRBV30 and TRBJ2-5; no clear D. Near its end, the DNA agrees better with TRBJ2-7, so the J call may be wrong. This CDR3 region has 17 residues. Germline-derived CDR1 and CDR2 are GTSNPN and SVGIG (reference sequence). The CDR3 region is CAWSVPKAYRTTYEQYF. The CDR3 DNA follows: TGTGCCTGGAGTGTACCAAAGGCCTACCGTACTACCTACGAGCAGTACTTC.

The rearrangement joins TRBV30 to TRBJ2-3; 8 bases are shared with TRBD1. Looked up from germline, CDR1 is GTSNPN and CDR2 is SVGIG (reference sequence). The CDR3 contains 17 residues. V dropped 2 bases and J dropped 0; count of bases not matched to a gene: 10. CDR3 in DNA: TGTGCCTGGAGTCAAGTCCCGGGACAGGAGAGCACAGATACGCAGTATTTT. Protein sequence: CAWSQVPGQESTDTQYF.

This chain links TRBV30 with TRBJ2-1, with 7 bases matching TRBD1. The CDR3 extends over 13 amino acids. The junction had 6 bases not matched to a gene; V was cut back by 1 base and J by 9 bases. CDR1 is GTSNPN, CDR2 SVGIG, per germline (reference sequence). CDR3 protein: CAWSETGLGEQFF. For the CDR3, the DNA is TGTGCCTGGAGTGAGACAGGGTTGGGTGAGCAGTTCTTC.

The V gene is TRBV6-1, the J gene TRBJ1-1, with D possibly TRBD1 on 5 matching bases. Between the trimmed V and J ends, which lost 3 bases and 6 bases, there was a span of 11 bases. In germline, CDR1 is MNHNS, CDR2 SASEGT. The CDR3 length is 13 residues. The CDR3 coding sequence is TGTGCCAGCAGTGATAGGGGAAGGCCTGAAGCTTTCTTT. It codes for CASSDRGRPEAFF.

The chain joins TRBV14 to TRBJ1-1, with D possibly TRBD1 on 5 matching bases. Germline CDR1 is SGHDN and CDR2 is FVKESK. V was trimmed by 4 bases and J by 1 base, leaving 13 bases between them. This CDR3 is 15 amino acids long. DNA of the CDR3: TGTGCCAGCAGCCCCCCGCACAGGAGGAACACTGAAGCTTTCTTT. Its translation: CASSPPHRRNTEAFF. The full variable domain, rest sourced from reference TRBV14 and TRBJ1-1, is EAGVTQFPSHSVIEKGQTVTLRCDPISGHDNLYWYRRVMGKEIKFLLHFVKESKQDESGMPNNRFLAERTGGTYSTLKVQPAELEDSGVYFCASSPPHRRNTEAFFGQGTRLTVV.

The chain carries TRBV6-6 and TRBJ2-3; TRBD1 might be the D (6 bases). CDR1 and CDR2 from the germline V gene are MNHNY and SVGAGI (reference sequence). Trimming shortened V by 2 bases and J by 4 bases, and 13 bases separated the two germline ends. CDR3 length: 15 residues. CDR3 residues: CASSYPRDTPDTQYF. CDR3 nucleotide sequence: TGTGCCAGCAGTTACCCAAGGGACACCCCAGATACGCAGTATTTT.

This chain connects TRBV30 to TRBJ2-1; TRBD2 agrees at 7 bases. The V segment lost 8 bases and the J segment 9 bases; nucleotides outside the gene matches: 13. Germline V gives CDR1 GTSNPN, CDR2 SVGIG (reference sequence). The CDR3 totals 13 residues. The CDR3 DNA reads as TGTGCCCGCCGCGGGACTATAGATAGTGAGCAGTTCTTC. Translation: CARRGTIDSEQFF. The variable domain in full, with the rest retrieved from reference TRBV30 and TRBJ2-1, is SQTIHQWPATLVQPVGSPLSLECTVEGTSNPNLYWYRQAAGRGLQLLFYSVGIGQISSEVPQNLSASRPQDRQFILSSKKLLLSDSGFYLCARRGTIDSEQFFGPGTRLTVL.

V usage is TRBV21-1 and J usage is TRBJ2-5; TRBD1 is taken as the D call from the table, unchecked against the DNA. TRBV21-1 is annotated as a pseudogene. CDR3 length equals 15 residues. CDR3 DNA sequence: TGTGCCAGCAGCAAAATCAACAGGGGAGTCGAGACCCAGTACTTC. Translated, it gives CASSKINRGVETQYF.

This chain uses TRBV6-5 with TRBJ1-2, with no clear D. Trimming took off 5 bases at V and 8 bases at J, with 12 bases between the two ends. The CDR3 covers 12 residues. The germline V gene encodes CDR1 MNHEY and CDR2 SVGAGI. The CDR3 is CASSTRYGGYTF. DNA of the CDR3: TGTGCCAGCAGTACCCGGTACGGGGGCTACACCTTC.